These 22 T cell receptor beta chains were sequenced from one sample in a study of blood T cell repertoires in COVID-19. Libraries were prepared by immunoSEQ multiplex PCR; TCRdb keeps only in-frame clonotypes and omits some of them. Of 55,000 to 75,000 clones listed, about 86% were seen once; the top ten hold around 9.6%. The sequenced sample was peripheral blood. The receptor set was obtained from a man at least 80 years old with COVID-19, enrolled during active disease.

This chain links TRBV7-9 with TRBJ1-3, with D maybe TRBD1 (6 bases). Looked up from germline, CDR1 is SEHNR and CDR2 is FQNEAQ (reference sequence). Trimming shortened V by 5 bases and J by 0 bases, and 11 bases separated the two germline ends. The CDR3 spans 15 residues. The CDR3 spells CASSPTGNSGNTIYF. The CDR3 nucleotides are TGTGCCAGCAGCCCAACAGGGAACTCTGGAAACACCATATATTTT.

This chain links TRBV5-1 with TRBJ1-1, with D hard to call. The germline gives CDR1 SGHRS, CDR2 YFSETQ. The V gene lost 2 bases and the J gene lost 0 bases, with 8 bases spanning the gap. The CDR3 is 14 amino acids. The DNA of the CDR3 is TGCGCCAGCAGCTTAAGCCGAATGAACACTGAAGCTTTCTTT. Protein product: CASSLSRMNTEAFF.

The chain carries TRBV11-3 and TRBJ2-3; 12 bases match TRBD1. Trimming removed 5 bases from V and 0 bases from J; junction bases left unmatched: 12. The CDR3 sequence is 19 residues long. Germline lookup yields CDR1 SGHNT and CDR2 YENEEA. CDR3 protein: CASSLAGTGGLPSTDTQYF. In DNA, the CDR3 is TGTGCCAGCAGCCTAGCCGGGACAGGGGGCCTCCCTAGCACAGATACGCAGTATTTT. The full variable domain, with the rest looked up from reference TRBV11-3 and TRBJ2-3, is EAGVVQSPRYKIIEKKQPVAFWCNPISGHNTLYWYLQNLGQGPELLIRYENEEAVDDSQLPKDRFSAERLKGVDSTLKIQPAELGDSAVYLCASSLAGTGGLPSTDTQYFGPGTRLTVL.

This sequence joins TRBV28 and TRBJ1-1; maybe TRBD1 (5 bases). CDR3 size: 13 residues. V lost 9 bases and J 4 bases, leaving 15 bases between the germline ends. CDR1 and CDR2 (germline): MDHEN, SYDVKM. CDR3 DNA sequence: TGTGCCAGTAAAACCGACGGGGGCACTGAAGCTTTCTTT. It encodes CASKTDGGTEAFF.

The V and J genes are TRBV5-1 and TRBJ2-5; maybe TRBD1 (7 bases). The V end was cut by 1 base, the J end by 4 bases, with 14 bases between. Germline-derived CDR1 and CDR2 are SGHRS and YFSETQ. The CDR3 totals 15 residues. Here the CDR3 reads CASSLLRQGGETQYF. CDR3 sequence (DNA): TGCGCCAGCAGCTTGCTTCGTCAGGGGGGAGAGACCCAGTACTTC. Using reference TRBV5-1 and TRBJ2-5 for the parts outside the CDR3, the full variable domain is KAGVTQTPRYLIKTRGQQVTLSCSPISGHRSVSWYQQTPGQGLQFLFEYFSETQRNKGNFPGRFSGRQFSNSRSEMNVSTLELGDSALYLCASSLLRQGGETQYFGPGTRLLVL.

In its sample, this clone was seen a few times. The gene calls are TRBV5-1 and TRBJ1-4; tentatively, D is TRBD1 (5 bases). Germline CDR1 and CDR2: SGHRS and YFSETQ. With 2 bases removed from V and 2 bases from J, the gap between germline ends came to 13 bases. The CDR3 sequence is 16 residues long. CDR3 sequence (DNA): TGCGCCAGCAGCTTCCGCAGGGTTACGACTAATGAAAAACTGTTTTTT. It yields the protein CASSFRRVTTNEKLFF.

The chain joins TRBV19 to TRBJ1-6; maybe TRBD1 (5 bases). Trimming removed 5 bases at V and 12 bases at J, with 17 bases between. From germline, CDR1 is LNHDA and CDR2 SQIVND (reference sequence). CDR3 length: 14 amino acids. CDR3 bases: TGTGCCAGTAGTCCGGGGTCGGGGGTTCGACCCCTCCACTTT. Its protein product is CASSPGSGVRPLHF.

This chain joins TRBV10-3 and TRBJ1-2, with 7 bases lining up with TRBD1. The CDR3 length is 14 residues. The germline V gene has CDR1 ENHRY and CDR2 SYGVKD. Losses at the gene ends were 2 bases for V and 4 bases for J; bases not matched to a gene: 4. CDR3 nucleotide sequence: TGTGCCATCAGTGAGGGACAGGAGTCCTATGGCTACACCTTC. Its protein is CAISEGQESYGYTF.

The table lists this clone with a count of one. V and J are TRBV4-3 and TRBJ1-5; D uncertain. Per germline, CDR1 LGHNA and CDR2 YSLEER. Trimming cost V 1 base and J 0 bases, with 7 bases left between them. The CDR3 totals 15 residues. DNA for the CDR3: TGCGCCAGCAGCCAAGCGGTCGGTAGCAATCAGCCCCAGCATTTT. It codes for CASSQAVGSNQPQHF.

The V call is TRBV2, the J call TRBJ1-1, with D perhaps TRBD1 (6 bases). Trimming cost V 6 bases and J 1 base, with 15 bases left between them. The CDR3 runs 15 residues. The V gene's germline CDR1 is SNHLY and CDR2 FYNNEI. As DNA, the CDR3 is TGTGCCAGCAGCCCCTCGAGGGGGAGGAACACTGAAGCTTTCTTT. As protein: CASSPSRGRNTEAFF.

V usage is TRBV4-2 and J usage is TRBJ2-2; D possibly corresponds to TRBD2 (6 bases). The CDR3 covers 18 residues. Germline CDR1 and CDR2: LGHNA and YNFKEQ. Trimming took 4 bases from V and 4 from J, leaving 22 bases between them. The CDR3 coding sequence is TGTGCCAGCAGCCGAGAGATTGGGACTTCGGCGGGCACCGGGGAGCTGTTTTTT. Translating it yields CASSREIGTSAGTGELFF.

The CDR3 DNA follows: TGTGCCAGCAGCCAAGCCATGCGGGAGAGGTGCGAGCAGTACGTC. Protein sequence: CASSQAMRERCEQYV. V is TRBV3-1 (or the pseudogene TRBV3-2) and J is TRBJ2-7; TRBD2 matches at 7 bases. CDR3 length equals 15 residues. Germline CDR1 is LGHDT and CDR2 is YNNKEL (reference sequence). The V gene end was trimmed by 1 base and the J gene end by 6 bases; junction bases not matched to a gene: 9.

The J gene is TRBJ1-5, the V gene TRBV5-6; possible D gene TRBD1, 5 bases. Germline V lookup: CDR1 SGHDT, CDR2 YYEEEE. Trimming pared 1 base from V and 7 bases from J, leaving 18 bases between. This CDR3 region has 16 residues. CDR3 sequence reads: CASSLLISGTRQPQHF. For the CDR3, the DNA is TGTGCCAGCAGCTTGCTTATATCAGGGACTCGGCAGCCCCAGCATTTT.

The table lists this clone with many counts. The rearrangement joins TRBV4-1 to TRBJ1-5, with TRBD1 matching over 9 bases. J lost 2 bases, V lost 2 bases, and 4 bases had no gene match. This CDR3 region has 16 residues. The germline V gene has CDR1 MGHRA and CDR2 YSYEKL. For the CDR3, the DNA is TGCGCCAGCAGCCAAACGTGGACAGGGGGCAATCAGCCCCAGCATTTT. This encodes CASSQTWTGGNQPQHF.

This clone showed up just a few times. The genes are TRBV4-1 and TRBJ1-1; 8 bases are a match to TRBD1. Germline V gene data show CDR1 as MGHRA and CDR2 as YSYEKL. V was pared by 2 bases and J by 1 base, with 6 bases of the junction left unmatched. The CDR3 extends over 16 amino acids. The CDR3 bases are TGCGCCAGCAGCCAACACGGGACAGGAGCGAACACTGAAGCTTTCTTT. This gives the protein CASSQHGTGANTEAFF.

The J gene is TRBJ1-4, the V gene TRBV5-1, with D tentatively TRBD1 (5 bases). Per the germline V gene, CDR1 is SGHRS and CDR2 is YFSETQ. The CDR3 sequence is 14 residues long. V lost 4 bases and J 7 bases, leaving 14 bases between the germline ends. CDR3 nucleotides: TGCGCCAGCAGCCTCTTTGGGGGAGGTGAAAAACTGTTTTTT. Protein product: CASSLFGGGEKLFF.

The chain employs TRBV19 and TRBJ1-5; a possible D gene is TRBD1 (6 bases). The CDR3 totals 14 residues. Per the germline V gene, CDR1 is LNHDA and CDR2 is SQIVND (reference sequence). V dropped 6 bases and J dropped 2 bases, with 11 bases sitting between them. The CDR3 nucleotides read TGTGCCAGTAGGGACAGCCTAGGCAATCAGCCCCAGCATTTT. Translated: CASRDSLGNQPQHF. The whole variable domain, remainder taken from reference TRBV19 and TRBJ1-5, is DGGITQSPKYLFRKEGQNVTLSCEQNLNHDAMYWYRQDPGQGLRLIYYSQIVNDFQKGDIAEGYSVSREKKESFPLTVTSAQKNPTAFYLCASRDSLGNQPQHFGDGTRLSIL.

This clone was counted only a few times. The V gene is TRBV20-1, the J gene TRBJ2-7, with D perhaps TRBD2 (5 bases). Trimming pared 6 bases from V and 6 bases from J, leaving 12 bases between. Germline V gene data show CDR1 as DFQATT and CDR2 as SNEGSKA (reference sequence). The CDR3 covers 11 residues. The CDR3 DNA is TGCAGTGCAGGAGGCGTGGGCGAGCAGTACGTC. Translated: CSAGGVGEQYV.

This rearrangement joins TRBV6-5 to TRBJ1-1; a weak D match, TRBD1 (6 bases). V was clipped by 7 bases and J by 1 base, with 13 bases between them. The V gene's germline CDR1 is MNHEY and CDR2 SVGAGI. This CDR3 has 14 residues. CDR3 region: CASIQGGGNTEAFF. CDR3 nucleotide sequence: TGTGCCAGCATACAGGGTGGGGGGAACACTGAAGCTTTCTTT.

The V gene is TRBV9, the J gene TRBJ2-7, with TRBD1 matching 10 bases. Germline assignment: CDR1 SGDLS and CDR2 YYNGEE. V lost 4 bases, J lost 1 base, and 8 bases stayed unmatched. This CDR3 is 16 amino acids long. The CDR3 DNA sequence: TGTGCCAGCAGCCCTCCCGGGACAGGGGTGTCCTACGAGCAGTACGTC. This gives the protein CASSPPGTGVSYEQYV.

The genes are TRBV19 and TRBJ1-4; 8 nucleotides match TRBD1. With 5 bases clipped from V and 8 bases from J, the junction kept 10 bases outside the gene matches. This CDR3 comprises 15 residues. Germline CDR1 is LNHDA and CDR2 is SQIVND (reference sequence). CDR3 bases: TGTGCCAGTAGTGTGACAGGGGCAGCGATCGAAAAACTGTTTTTT. Amino acids: CASSVTGAAIEKLFF.

The chain is built from TRBV7-7 and TRBJ1-1, with 10 bases fitting TRBD1. After removal of 2 bases from V and 8 bases from J, the junction contained 2 bases not matched to a gene. This CDR3 is built from 13 residues. Germline V CDR1 and CDR2: SSHAT, FNYEAQ (reference sequence). The DNA for the CDR3 is TGTGCCAGCAGCTTAAGGACAGGGGGAGAAGCTTTCTTT. Amino acid sequence: CASSLRTGGEAFF.